Listed below are T cell receptor beta chains from one sample, sequenced in a study of regulatory T cells in long-lasting Graves disease. Via MiXCR, TCRdb re-called the multiplex PCR reads, giving one row per CDR3 protein. The table shows some 330,000 distinct CDR3 sequences, with roughly 25% occurring only once. The material was peripheral blood mononuclear cells (PBMCs), obtained when the disease was refractory, from a patient treated with antithyroid drugs. These receptors were obtained from a woman between 40 and 50 years old with Graves disease. The CDR3 runs from the conserved cysteine through the conserved F or W. The D gene is left open where the match is weak. Clone size is not always given. Where it is, it says once, few, many or a class for expanded clones.

d_call,clone_size,v_call,j_call,cdr3_aa,cdr3_nt
-,few,TRBV30,TRBJ1-1,CAWSTGIRAFF,TGTGCCTGGAGTACCGGGATTCGCGCTTTCTTT
-,-,TRBV19,TRBJ1-2,CASSILGDNYGYTF,TGTGCCAGTAGTATACTGGGAGACAACTATGGCTACACCTTC
-,-,TRBV7-9,TRBJ1-1,CASSSNREIDTEAFF,TGTGCCAGCAGCTCTAACAGGGAGATCGACACTGAAGCTTTCTTT
-,many,TRBV11-2,TRBJ2-7,CASSPWVNSYEQYF,TGTGCCAGCAGCCCTTGGGTCAACTCCTACGAGCAGTACTTC
TRBD1,-,TRBV3-1,TRBJ1-1,CASSQEYRGPEAFF,TGTGCCAGCAGCCAAGAATACAGGGGACCTGAAGCTTTCTTT
TRBD1,many,TRBV28,TRBJ2-7,CASSQTGTGEYEQYF,TGTGCCAGCAGCCAAACCGGGACAGGGGAATACGAGCAGTACTTC
-,-,TRBV5-1,TRBJ2-5,CASSLGWRVSNQETQYF,TGCGCCAGCAGCTTGGGATGGCGTGTGTCCAATCAAGAGACCCAGTACTTC
-,-,TRBV3-1,TRBJ2-5,CASSQGRDWETQYF,TGTGCCAGCAGCCAAGGAAGGGACTGGGAGACCCAGTACTTC
TRBD1,-,TRBV18,TRBJ2-5,CASSPTRTGLETQYF,TGTGCCAGCTCACCGACCCGGACAGGGTTGGAGACCCAGTACTTC
TRBD1,-,TRBV11-2,TRBJ2-3,CASSFVIQGSYSIGTQYF,TGTGCCAGCAGCTTTGTTATACAGGGGTCCTATAGTATTGGTACGCAGTATTTT
-,few,TRBV6-1,TRBJ2-2,CASRNNRGLVGGELFF,TGTGCCAGCAGAAATAATAGGGGTTTAGTGGGCGGGGAGCTGTTTTTT
-,-,TRBV19,TRBJ1-1,CASIPVSGPVEAFF,TGTGCCAGTATCCCTGTTTCAGGGCCGGTCGAAGCTTTCTTT
TRBD2,few,TRBV20-1,TRBJ2-7,CSAISGGTSGRSSYEQYF,TGCAGTGCTATTTCTGGCGGGACTAGCGGGAGATCCTCCTACGAGCAGTACTTC
TRBD1,many,TRBV3-1,TRBJ2-7,CASSQEGQGANEQYF,TGTGCCAGCAGCCAGGAAGGACAGGGGGCCAACGAGCAGTACTTC
-,few,TRBV14,TRBJ2-7,CASSQVYLPADEQYF,TGTGCCAGCAGCCAAGTATATCTACCTGCCGACGAGCAGTACTTC
-,-,TRBV28,TRBJ2-7,CASSLSLRSSSYEQYF,TGTGCCAGCAGTTTATCTTTGAGATCGAGCTCCTACGAGCAGTACTTC
TRBD1,many,TRBV6-1,TRBJ2-7,CASNNRGLPYEQYF,TGTGCCAGCAACAACAGGGGCCTCCCTTACGAGCAGTACTTC
-,many,TRBV28,TRBJ1-2,CASSQGGSYGYTF,TGTGCCAGCAGCCAAGGGGGGTCCTATGGCTACACCTTC
-,-,TRBV19,TRBJ2-6,CASRVPESSGANVLTF,TGTGCCAGTAGGGTTCCCGAAAGTTCTGGGGCCAACGTCCTGACTTTC
-,-,TRBV5-1,TRBJ2-7,CASSQILHVSYEQYF,TGCGCCAGCAGTCAGATACTACACGTGTCCTACGAGCAGTACTTC
TRBD2,-,TRBV28,TRBJ2-7,CASSPPTSGRPYEQYF,TGTGCCAGCAGTCCCCCCACTAGCGGGCGTCCCTACGAGCAGTACTTC
TRBD2,many,TRBV7-3,TRBJ2-5,CASSPGTSGQETQYF,TGTGCCAGCAGCCCAGGGACTAGCGGTCAAGAGACCCAGTACTTC
-,many,TRBV28,TRBJ1-5,CASTLGGRIVLLSNQPQHF,TGTGCCAGCACCTTGGGTGGGCGGATCGTCCTCTTGAGCAATCAGCCCCAGCATTTT
-,large,TRBV28,TRBJ1-1,CASSPAGSFNTEAFF,TGTGCCAGCAGTCCTGCAGGCAGTTTCAACACTGAAGCTTTCTTT
TRBD1,-,TRBV11-2,TRBJ2-2,CASSLDWGQLVTGELFF,TGTGCCAGCAGCTTAGATTGGGGACAGCTAGTCACCGGGGAGCTGTTTTTT
-,few,TRBV6-2/TRBV6-3,TRBJ1-1,CASSYSRGPEAFF,TGTGCCAGCAGTTACAGCAGGGGCCCTGAAGCTTTCTTT
TRBD1,many,TRBV12-3/TRBV12-4,TRBJ1-1,CASSPRTGNTEAFF,TGTGCCAGCAGTCCAAGGACAGGGAACACTGAAGCTTTCTTT
-,-,TRBV15,TRBJ2-7,CATSRGQMGRLTYEQYF,TGTGCCACCAGCAGAGGACAGATGGGACGGCTGACCTACGAGCAGTACTTC
TRBD2,many,TRBV6-1,TRBJ2-7,CASNSPGPLAGMSEQYF,TGTGCCAGCAACTCCCCCGGGCCACTAGCGGGAATGAGCGAGCAGTACTTC
TRBD1,few,TRBV27,TRBJ1-1,CASSLWGQGSTEAFF,TGTGCCAGCAGTTTATGGGGACAGGGCTCCACTGAAGCTTTCTTT
-,many,TRBV6-2/TRBV6-3,TRBJ1-2,CASRNRQTQHYGYTF,TGTGCCAGCAGGAATAGACAGACCCAACACTATGGCTACACCTTC
-,few,TRBV5-1,TRBJ2-5,CASSLVATWETQYF,TGCGCCAGCAGCTTGGTAGCTACCTGGGAGACCCAGTACTTC
-,few,TRBV5-1,TRBJ2-7,CASSERALSYEQYF,TGCGCCAGCTCGGAGAGGGCCCTAAGCTACGAGCAGTACTTC
-,many,TRBV28,TRBJ2-7,CASRPDSSPPWCHF,TGTGCCAGCAGACCCGACAGTTCCCCTCCTTGGTGTCACTTC
-,-,TRBV7-9,TRBJ2-5,CASSLVTGPPETQYF,TGTGCCAGCAGCTTAGTAACAGGCCCTCCGGAGACCCAGTACTTC
-,-,TRBV6-1,TRBJ2-7,CASSEALREDLDYEQYF,TGTGCCAGCAGTGAAGCGCTTAGGGAGGACCTCGACTACGAGCAGTACTTC
TRBD2,many,TRBV20-1,TRBJ2-7,CSARRAGPSGEQYF,TGCAGTGCTAGGAGAGCGGGACCCTCTGGCGAGCAGTACTTC
-,-,TRBV28,TRBJ1-3,CASSSPGVPATIYF,TGTGCCAGCAGTTCCCCAGGGGTGCCGGCCACCATATATTTT
-,many,TRBV6-1,TRBJ1-4,CASSVHRLATNEKLFF,TGTGCCAGCAGTGTTCACCGGTTGGCAACTAATGAAAAACTGTTTTTT
-,-,TRBV7-8,TRBJ2-7,CASKFLGGDEQYF,TGTGCCAGCAAGTTTCTAGGGGGTGACGAGCAGTACTTC
TRBD2,many,TRBV7-2,TRBJ2-7,CASSRTSGEQYF,TGTGCCAGCAGCCGGACTAGCGGGGAGCAGTACTTC
TRBD1,many,TRBV20-1,TRBJ1-5,CSARRSQGGNQPQHF,TGCAGTGCTAGAAGATCGCAGGGGGGTAATCAGCCCCAGCATTTT